This is a list of T cell receptor beta chains from one sample in a study of T cell responses to AZD1222 COVID-19 vaccine. Repertoires were generated with immunoSEQ multiplex PCR, while TCRdb's copy carries only in-frame clones and drops some. The sample records some 150,000 clones, approximately 90% being singletons. Sequenced material: peripheral blood, taken on day 0 of AZD1222 vaccination. These receptors were taken from an adult in good health. Each CDR3 is given with its conserved first and last residue.

J,V,CDR3
TRBJ1-1,TRBV18,CASSPREIRNTEAFF
TRBJ2-2,TRBV5-1,CASSLFFGSGVAGELFF
TRBJ2-7,TRBV9,CASSPKGSRNYEQYF
TRBJ1-3,TRBV11-1,CATKRQASGNTIYF
TRBJ2-7,TRBV5-8,CASSYVRGAYEQYF
TRBJ2-1,TRBV7-9,CASSPPGSGRGNEQFF
TRBJ1-2,TRBV25-1,CASSESSGLAGGYTF
TRBJ1-2,TRBV5-4,CASSSLTYGYTF
TRBJ1-2,TRBV4-3,CASSPQTNYGYTF
TRBJ2-7,TRBV19,CASSPRTAKPYEQYF
TRBJ1-2,TRBV2,CASSVRANFYGYTF
TRBJ2-7,TRBV18,CASSQKQGASYEQYF
TRBJ1-4,TRBV14,CASSQYTGTGEKLFF
TRBJ2-1,TRBV6-5,CASSPSGRTEQFF
TRBJ1-2,TRBV6-2/TRBV6-3,CASSPVDRGANYGYTF
TRBJ2-7,TRBV27,CASSFGFGRWGEQYF
TRBJ1-2,TRBV12-3/TRBV12-4,CASSFNGAGGYTF
TRBJ2-6,TRBV19,CASSIALSGANVLTF
TRBJ1-1,TRBV7-9,CVSSFSTEWAFF
TRBJ1-1,TRBV5-1,CASSFGKGTEAFF
TRBJ2-6,TRBV19,CASSKMSRGTNVLTF
TRBJ2-2,TRBV19,CASNALSFRGTGGVGELFF
TRBJ1-2,TRBV6-5,CASTIDGAANYGYTF
TRBJ1-1,TRBV7-9,CASSRGGENTEAFF
TRBJ2-1,TRBV10-3,CAISGLGLSGQNEQFF
TRBJ1-6,TRBV3-1/TRBV3-2,CASSLGDSPLHF
TRBJ2-2,TRBV18,CASSPATGPAGELFF
TRBJ1-1,TRBV12-3/TRBV12-4,CASAKGLHAFF
TRBJ1-5,TRBV7-8,CASSAGTGREPQHF
TRBJ2-3,TRBV7-3,CASSSGAGTGGWTDTQYF
TRBJ2-2,TRBV19,CASSMSSRGSAGELFF
TRBJ2-6,TRBV7-9,CASSSLTSGGSGANVLTF
TRBJ1-1,TRBV15,CATSRDIGTGREAFF
TRBJ1-3,TRBV30,CAWSIASGNTIYF
TRBJ1-2,TRBV18,CASSPLRDRSDGYTF
TRBJ1-2,TRBV5-1,CASSLQEANYGYTF
TRBJ2-7,TRBV6-5,CASRLRQVSYEQYF
TRBJ2-2,TRBV30,CAWSLTGGPGELFF
TRBJ1-5,TRBV18,CASSPKDGNQPQHF
TRBJ1-1,TRBV9,CASSPGHLNTEAFF
TRBJ2-7,TRBV14,CASSQDVSPGYSYEQYF
TRBJ2-7,TRBV6-5,CASLDRESEQYF
TRBJ2-3,TRBV5-6,CASSLRDPKRDTQYF
TRBJ1-5,TRBV28,CASTLGRAQHF
TRBJ1-5,TRBV7-9,CASSSDLRRQSQHF
TRBJ1-1,TRBV28,CASSFFPYEAFF
TRBJ2-7,TRBV2,CASSPRQGAYEQYF
TRBJ1-3,TRBV28,CASSLPGAGGNTIYF